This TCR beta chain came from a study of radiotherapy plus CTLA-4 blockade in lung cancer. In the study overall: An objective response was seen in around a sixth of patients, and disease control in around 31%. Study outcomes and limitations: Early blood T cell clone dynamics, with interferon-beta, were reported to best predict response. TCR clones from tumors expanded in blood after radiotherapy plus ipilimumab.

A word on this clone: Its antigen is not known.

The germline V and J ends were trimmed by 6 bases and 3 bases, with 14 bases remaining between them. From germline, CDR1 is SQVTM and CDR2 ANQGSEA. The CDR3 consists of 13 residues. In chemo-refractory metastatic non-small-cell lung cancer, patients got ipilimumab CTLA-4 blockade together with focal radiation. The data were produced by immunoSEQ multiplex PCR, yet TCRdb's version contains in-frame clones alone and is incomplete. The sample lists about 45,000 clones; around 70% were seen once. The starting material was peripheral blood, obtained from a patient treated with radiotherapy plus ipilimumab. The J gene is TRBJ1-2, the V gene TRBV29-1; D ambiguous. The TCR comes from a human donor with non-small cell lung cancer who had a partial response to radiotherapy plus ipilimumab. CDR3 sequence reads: CSVLTFPDYGYTF. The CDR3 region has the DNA TGCAGCGTCCTGACATTCCCGGACTATGGCTACACCTTC.